This T cell receptor beta chain was recorded in a study of T cell responses to AZD1222 COVID-19 vaccine. Across the study: Timing groups of about 4 and about 12 weeks for second doses were pooled. Whole-study results and caveats: Mostly white British, mostly female donors; authors suggested clonal diversity may be underestimated. Researchers report vaccine-associated CD4 TCRs spanning spike, with dominance at 160-218 and 743-854.

Profiling relied on immunoSEQ multiplex PCR, and the TCRdb table lists in-frame clones only, not all of them. The sample holds about 140,000 clones, around nine tenths seen once. A word on this clone: Its antigen is currently unknown.

Germline CDR1 reads SGHAT; CDR2 reads FQNNGV. The ends lost 3 bases at V and 5 bases at J; junction bases unmatched: 3. CDR3 size: 13 residues. This clonotype originated in an adult in good health. The V and J genes are TRBV11-2 and TRBJ1-1; 7 bases are shared with TRBD1. The sequencing used peripheral blood, collected on day 0 of AZD1222 vaccination. Here the CDR3 reads CASSLEQGTEAFF. The DNA of the CDR3 is TGTGCCAGCAGCTTGGAACAGGGGACTGAAGCTTTCTTT.